The sequence of this T cell receptor beta chain was determined in a study of cytomegalovirus exposure and HLA in healthy donors. Healthy bone marrow donors supplied every sample. On this clone itself: Its target is not known.

Amplification used 60 Vbeta primers and 13 Jbeta primers. TCRdb keeps only in-frame clones here, not all; method: immunoSEQ multiplex PCR. The sample features tens of thousands of clones, with 5% in its top ten. Findings of the study overall: TCR beta sequences numbering around 15,000 were associated with HLA alleles at 0.05 false discovery rate in a later analysis. A later analysis reportedly identified an Asian-associated ancestry cluster as carrying fewer N-insertions than the 666-donor mean.

The sample taken for sequencing was PBMCs. The sequence derives from a woman aged 40 to 50 in good health and CMV-seropositive.

The chain's CDR3 is CAWSGTGGDNEQFF. The CDR3 DNA sequence: TGTGCCTGGAGCGGGACAGGGGGTGACAATGAGCAGTTCTTC. The chain combines TRBV30 with TRBJ2-1; TRBD1 aligns across 11 bases. The CDR3 length is 14 residues. CDR1 GTSNPN and CDR2 SVGIG come from the germline V gene (reference sequence). J lost 5 bases, V lost 3 bases, and 3 bases had no gene match.